What follows are 2 T cell receptor beta chains derived from one specimen sequenced in a study of blood T cell repertoires in COVID-19. Sequencing was performed with immunoSEQ multiplex PCR; in TCRdb, only in-frame clones are kept and a portion is missing. The sample includes a few hundred thousand clones, approximately 87% of them seen just once. Source material: peripheral blood. The receptors stem from a man between 60 and 70 years old who had recovered from COVID-19.

The count of this clone is one. The J gene is TRBJ2-2, the V gene TRBV11-3; D unclear. The CDR3 is 18 residues long. Trimming removed 1 base from V and 3 bases from J, with 18 bases in between. Germline V gene data show CDR1 as SGHNT and CDR2 as YENEEA. The chain's CDR3 is CASSLVRTIHPHTGELFF. The CDR3 region has the DNA TGTGCCAGCAGCTTAGTCCGCACTATCCACCCCCACACCGGGGAGCTGTTTTTT.

The CDR3 coding sequence is TGTGCCAGCAGCTTAGCACCAGGGGGTGACACTGAAGCTTTCTTT. This sequence encodes CASSLAPGGDTEAFF. The chain couples TRBV7-9 to TRBJ1-1; 7 positions match TRBD1. V gave up 0 bases and J gave up 3 bases; unmatched junction bases: 4. Germline values: CDR1 SEHNR, CDR2 FQNEAQ (reference sequence). The CDR3 is 15 residues long.